One TCR beta chain is described in this entry. Its cognate antigen is unknown. The data originate from a study of cytotoxic CD8 clonotypes in ibrutinib-treated CLL. Study-level findings and limits: Under therapy, public clonotypes either contracted or stayed stable, and they were uncommon. Measured clonality at baseline was greater than in age-matched healthy donors and tracked with circulating CD8+ T-cell counts. Clonality, elevated at ibrutinib response, dropped back toward baseline at progression.

The protocol was immunoSEQ multiplex PCR, while the TCRdb copy is restricted to in-frame clones and leaves out a portion. The data contain some 43,000 clones, around 73% of them singletons. Genomic DNA for TCR beta libraries, 2 to 2.5 micrograms, came from cryopreserved PBMCs. CDR1 is WNHNN, CDR2 SYGVQD, per germline (reference sequence). V was trimmed by 5 bases and J by 0 bases, leaving 3 bases between them. The CDR3 is 12 amino acids. The input for sequencing was PBMCs, taken after 12 months of ibrutinib treatment. This receptor was obtained from a human donor with chronic lymphocytic leukemia. This sequence joins TRBV10-1 and TRBJ2-3; D is undetermined. In DNA, the CDR3 is TGCGCCAGCAGTTATAGCACAGATACGCAGTATTTT. Translating it yields CASSYSTDTQYF.